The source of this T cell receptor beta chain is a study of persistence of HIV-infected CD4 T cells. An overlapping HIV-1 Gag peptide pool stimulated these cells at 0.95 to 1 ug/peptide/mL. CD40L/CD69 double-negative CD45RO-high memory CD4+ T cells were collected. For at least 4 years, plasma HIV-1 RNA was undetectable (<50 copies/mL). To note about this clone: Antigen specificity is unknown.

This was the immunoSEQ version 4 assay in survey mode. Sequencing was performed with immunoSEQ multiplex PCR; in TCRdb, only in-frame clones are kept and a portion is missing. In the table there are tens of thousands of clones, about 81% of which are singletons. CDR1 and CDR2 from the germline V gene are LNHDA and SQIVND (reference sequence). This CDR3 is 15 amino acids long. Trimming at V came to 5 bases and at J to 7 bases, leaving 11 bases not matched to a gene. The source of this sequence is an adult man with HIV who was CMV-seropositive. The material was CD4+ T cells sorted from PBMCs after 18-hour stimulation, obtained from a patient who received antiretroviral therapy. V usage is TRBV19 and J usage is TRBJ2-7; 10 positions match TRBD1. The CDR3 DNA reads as TGTGCCAGTAGTCCCAGGACAGGGGGGAAAAAGGAGCAGTACTTC. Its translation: CASSPRTGGKKEQYF.